The TCR beta chain under discussion was sequenced for a study of blood T cell repertoires in COVID-19. The CDR3 runs to 12 residues. Germline CDR1 is SGHNT and CDR2 is YENEEA. V was trimmed by 6 bases and J by 3 bases, leaving 9 bases between them. The repertoire was sequenced with immunoSEQ multiplex PCR; TCRdb's copy has only in-frame clones and lacks some. The sample contains fewer than 500,000 clones, around 90% of which appear only once. The receptor was derived from a man aged 18 to 29 with COVID-19, enrolled during active disease. This chain links TRBV11-3 with TRBJ2-7; possible D gene TRBD2, 5 bases. Sequencing was carried out using peripheral blood. The CDR3 here is CASRYGLYEQYF. Here the CDR3 DNA reads TGTGCCAGCAGGTACGGACTCTACGAGCAGTACTTC.